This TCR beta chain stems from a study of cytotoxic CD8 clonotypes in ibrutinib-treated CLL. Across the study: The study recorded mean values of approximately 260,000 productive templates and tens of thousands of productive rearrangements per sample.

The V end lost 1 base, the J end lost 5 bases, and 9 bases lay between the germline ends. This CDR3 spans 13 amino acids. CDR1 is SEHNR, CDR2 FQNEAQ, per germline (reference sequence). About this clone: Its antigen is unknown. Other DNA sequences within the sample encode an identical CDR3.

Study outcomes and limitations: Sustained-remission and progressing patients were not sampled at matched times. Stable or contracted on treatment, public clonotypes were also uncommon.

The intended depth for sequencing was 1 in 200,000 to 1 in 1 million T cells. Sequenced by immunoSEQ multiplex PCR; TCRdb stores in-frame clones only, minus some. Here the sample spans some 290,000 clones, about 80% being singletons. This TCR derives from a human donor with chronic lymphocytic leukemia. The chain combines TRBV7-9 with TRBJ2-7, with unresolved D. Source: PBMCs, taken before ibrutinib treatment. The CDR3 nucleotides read TGTGCCAGCAGCTTAGTCCTTGCTGACGAGCAGTACTTC. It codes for CASSLVLADEQYF.